Presented here are 22 T cell receptor beta chains from one specimen sequenced in a study of T cell responses to AZD1222 COVID-19 vaccine. Using immunoSEQ multiplex PCR, the repertoire was profiled, and TCRdb retains in-frame clones only, with some absent. The table has 100,000 to 150,000 clones, approximately 85% seen once. Here the sequenced sample was peripheral blood, taken 28 days after the second AZD1222 dose. The origin of the receptors is an adult who received the AZD1222 COVID-19 vaccine.

V gene TRBV2 combines with J gene TRBJ2-7, with D unresolved. The germline V gene encodes CDR1 SNHLY and CDR2 FYNNEI. V shed 8 bases and J shed 2 bases, with 19 bases lying between them. The CDR3 covers 15 residues. CDR3 bases: TGTGCCAGCGGTGCCCGGGCCGGCCGCACCTACGAGCAGTACTTC. Protein sequence: CASGARAGRTYEQYF.

The V call is TRBV7-2, the J call TRBJ1-5; D remains ambiguous. This CDR3 has 13 amino acids. Trimming cost V 3 bases and J 5 bases, with 8 bases left between them. Per the germline V gene, CDR1 is SGHTA and CDR2 is FQGNSA. In DNA form, the CDR3 reads TGTGCCAGCAGCTTCACCGTTTATCAGCCCCAGCATTTT. It translates to CASSFTVYQPQHF. The whole variable domain, filled in from reference TRBV7-2 and TRBJ1-5, reads GAGVSQSPSNKVTEKGKDVELRCDPISGHTALYWYRQSLGQGLEFLIYFQGNSAPDKSGLPSDRFSAERTGGSVSTLTIQRTQQEDSAVYLCASSFTVYQPQHFGDGTRLSIL.

The chain links TRBV18 to TRBJ1-1; tentatively, D is TRBD1 (6 bases). Trimming removed 3 bases from V and 4 bases from J, with 15 bases in between. Germline CDR1 KGHSH, CDR2 LQKENI. CDR3 length: 15 residues. The CDR3 loop reads CASSPRPEGGTEAFF. The CDR3, as DNA: TGTGCCAGCTCACCTCGACCGGAGGGGGGCACTGAAGCTTTCTTT.

This rearrangement joins TRBV27 to TRBJ1-2, with 10 bases lining up with TRBD1. After removal of 4 bases from V and 4 bases from J, the junction contained 6 bases not matched to a gene. The CDR3 spans 15 residues. From germline, CDR1 is MNHEY and CDR2 SMNVEV (reference sequence). The CDR3 spells CASSYQGQGTYGYTF. Here the CDR3 DNA reads TGTGCCAGCAGTTATCAGGGACAGGGGACCTATGGCTACACCTTC.

This clone appeared once. V and J are TRBV12-3 or TRBV12-4 and TRBJ1-1; no reliable D call. CDR3 size: 13 residues. V lost 5 bases, J lost 1 base, and 8 bases lay in between. The CDR3 is CASSPIANTEAFF. The CDR3 DNA reads as TGTGCCAGCAGTCCGATCGCGAACACTGAAGCTTTCTTT.

The chain is built from TRBV9 and TRBJ2-7, with a tentative D call TRBD2 (7 bases). CDR1 SGDLS and CDR2 YYNGEE come from the germline V gene. The germline V and J ends were trimmed by 0 bases and 8 bases, with 21 bases remaining between them. This CDR3 has 16 residues. The CDR3 loop reads CASSVGGQRGGSQQYF. The CDR3, as DNA: TGTGCCAGCAGCGTAGGGGGGCAGCGGGGCGGTAGTCAGCAGTACTTC.

This chain joins TRBV5-1 and TRBJ2-1; D unclear. In germline, CDR1 is SGHRS, CDR2 YFSETQ. V was clipped by 2 bases and J by 1 base, with 7 bases between them. The CDR3 contains 14 residues. CDR3 residues: CASSLTNSYNEQFF. The CDR3 nucleotides read TGCGCCAGCAGCTTAACTAATTCCTACAATGAGCAGTTCTTC.

The J gene is TRBJ1-1, the V gene TRBV7-2; D call uncertain. Germline V CDR1 and CDR2: SGHTA, FQGNSA. CDR3 length equals 12 residues. V was shortened by 5 bases and J by 8 bases, with 12 bases between the two germline ends. In DNA form, the CDR3 reads TGTGCCAGCAGCCCTGACCTGGCGGAAGCTTTCTTT. Its translation is CASSPDLAEAFF.

V and J are TRBV24-1 and TRBJ1-5; TRBD1 is a possible D gene (6 bases). The V and J ends lost 3 bases and 5 bases respectively, with 13 bases between them. The CDR3 length is 15 residues. The germline CDR1 and CDR2 sequences are KGHDR and SFDVKD. The CDR3 nucleotides are TGTGCCACCAGTGATCGTACAGGGATGCATCAGCCCCAGCATTTT. It is translated as CATSDRTGMHQPQHF.

This chain links TRBV28 with TRBJ2-7, with TRBD1 matching over 9 bases. This CDR3 has 15 amino acids. J was trimmed by 4 bases and V by 5 bases; bases with no gene match: 9. Per germline, CDR1 MDHEN and CDR2 SYDVKM. CDR3 DNA: TGTGCCAGCAGTGCCCCGGGACAGGGCTTGTACGAGCAGTACTTC. Its translation is CASSAPGQGLYEQYF.

Points on this clone: A junction end diverges from the germline sequence, so it may reflect a read error. The V and J genes are TRBV13 and TRBJ2-1, with D unresolved. Germline V gene lookup returns CDR1 PRHDT and CDR2 FYEKMQ (reference sequence). This CDR3 is 14 amino acids long. CDR3 residues: CASTLNLNGMGQFF. The CDR3 DNA is TGTGCCAGCACCTTAAATCTGAATGGAATGGGGCAGTTCTTC.

The chain links TRBV5-1 to TRBJ1-1, with 7 nucleotides matching TRBD1. The CDR3 covers 15 residues. Per the germline V gene, CDR1 is SGHRS and CDR2 is YFSETQ. Germline trimming cut 1 base from V and 3 bases from J; bases unmatched to any gene: 6. CDR3 sequence (DNA): TGCGCCAGCAGCTTGACAGGGGTTCCGGACACTGAAGCTTTCTTT. Amino acids: CASSLTGVPDTEAFF.

In DNA, the CDR3 is TGCGCCAGCAGCTTGGGATATAGCAATCAGCCCCAGCATTTT. This gives the protein CASSLGYSNQPQHF. The rearrangement uses TRBV5-1 and TRBJ1-5, with D hard to call. Germline CDR1 SGHRS, CDR2 YFSETQ. The CDR3 has 14 amino acids. V was trimmed by 0 bases and J by 0 bases, leaving 4 bases between them. Complete variable domain (other parts from reference TRBV5-1 and TRBJ1-5): KAGVTQTPRYLIKTRGQQVTLSCSPISGHRSVSWYQQTPGQGLQFLFEYFSETQRNKGNFPGRFSGRQFSNSRSEMNVSTLELGDSALYLCASSLGYSNQPQHFGDGTRLSIL.

The CDR3 protein is CASSTYEQYF. Here the CDR3 DNA reads TGTGCCAGCAGCACCTACGAGCAGTACTTC. V usage is TRBV21-1 and J usage is TRBJ2-7. TRBV21-1 is a listed pseudogene. The CDR3 is made up of 10 amino acids.

The chain links TRBV4-2 to TRBJ1-6, with TRBD1 identical over 9 bases. This CDR3 contains 17 residues. Germline trimming cut 1 base from V and 8 bases from J; bases unmatched to any gene: 9. The germline CDR1 and CDR2 sequences are LGHNA and YNFKEQ. CDR3 sequence: CASSQVVGRQGDSPLHF. In DNA, the CDR3 is TGTGCCAGCAGCCAAGTGGTGGGGAGACAGGGGGATTCACCCCTCCACTTT.

The chain carries TRBV11-2 and TRBJ1-2; D is unresolved. CDR3 size: 14 residues. Trimming removed 2 bases at V and 8 bases at J, with 15 bases between. The germline V gene encodes CDR1 SGHAT and CDR2 FQNNGV. CDR3 nucleotide sequence: TGTGCCAGCAGCTTACCGTCGACCGGCCGGGGCTACACCTTC. Translated, it gives CASSLPSTGRGYTF.

This chain links TRBV6-4 with TRBJ1-5; tentative D call: TRBD1 (6 bases). The CDR3 consists of 18 residues. Germline V lookup: CDR1 MRHNA, CDR2 SNTAGT. The V gene lost 6 bases and the J gene lost 0 bases, with 21 bases spanning the gap. Here the CDR3 DNA reads TGTGCCAGCAGCCCGACTTCCCTCCAGGGGAATAGCAATCAGCCCCAGCATTTT. Protein: CASSPTSLQGNSNQPQHF.

The gene calls are TRBV3-1 (or the pseudogene TRBV3-2) and TRBJ1-3; D may be TRBD1 (6 bases). The CDR3 totals 18 residues. V shed 4 bases and J shed 0 bases, with 19 bases lying between them. Germline CDR1 and CDR2: LGHDT and YNNKEL (reference sequence). In nucleotides, the CDR3 is TGTGCCAGCAGCCCCAGGGTGGTAGGGGGATTCTCTGGAAACACCATATATTTT. Translating gives CASSPRVVGGFSGNTIYF.

V is TRBV5-1 and J is TRBJ2-7; 7 nucleotides line up with TRBD1. J lost 0 bases, V lost 4 bases, and 4 bases had no gene match. The CDR3 extends over 14 amino acids. CDR1 and CDR2 (germline): SGHRS, YFSETQ. The CDR3, as DNA: TGCGCCAGCAGCCGCCGGGACAGCTCCTACGAGCAGTACTTC. This gives the protein CASSRRDSSYEQYF.

V and J are TRBV10-2 and TRBJ1-1; tentative D call: TRBD1 (5 bases). Germline V gene data show CDR1 as WSHSY and CDR2 as SAAADI. Deletions cut 2 bases from V and 5 bases from J, with 15 bases between. The length of the CDR3 is 15 residues. The CDR3 DNA follows: TGCGCCAGCAGTGAGCCGAAGTACGGGGGGACTGAAGCTTTCTTT. It codes for CASSEPKYGGTEAFF.

This chain links TRBV6-5 with TRBJ2-2; D is undetermined. CDR1 and CDR2 (germline): MNHEY, SVGAGI. V dropped 1 base and J dropped 6 bases, with 6 bases sitting between them. The CDR3 covers 13 residues. As DNA, the CDR3 is TGTGCCAGCAGTTACTATCAACCCGGGGAGCTGTTTTTT. Translated, it gives CASSYYQPGELFF.

The sample holds one count of this clone. The rearrangement joins TRBV11-3 to TRBJ1-1; D possibly corresponds to TRBD1 (5 bases). Germline CDR1 reads SGHNT; CDR2 reads YENEEA. The CDR3 length is 14 residues. Between the trimmed V and J ends, which lost 2 bases and 6 bases, there was a span of 13 bases. The CDR3 is CASSLYREGPEAFF. DNA for the CDR3: TGTGCCAGCAGCTTATATAGAGAGGGACCTGAAGCTTTCTTT.